The 29 T cell receptor gamma chains listed next were all sequenced from one sample in a study of γδ T cells in repeated Plasmodium falciparum infection. Gammadelta T cells were flow-sorted from PBMC into Vgamma9/Vdelta2+ and Vdelta2-negative populations for bulk analysis. TCRdb re-called clones from the multiplex PCR reads via CATT. The table lists tens of thousands of gamma-chain clones, about 2.9% of them singletons. Source material: gamma-delta T cells from blood. The receptors originated from a pool of human donors (malaria-infected and uninfected, not separated).

By sample fraction, this clone is medium-sized. A much larger clone sits a single nucleotide away, making a read error possible. The identical CDR3 is also encoded by other nucleotide sequences in the sample. The chain uses TRGV4 and TRGJ1 or TRGJ2. The germline CDR1 and CDR2 sequences are EGSTGY and YDSYTSSV. There are 13 residues in the CDR3. The J segment lost 3 bases and the V segment lost 0 bases, leaving 2 bases of the junction unmatched. The CDR3 DNA follows: TGTGCCACCTGGGATGGGCCTTATTATAAGAAACTCTTT. This sequence encodes CATWDGPYYKKLF.

This clone was observed many times. It is likely a read error: a sequence one base away is far more abundant. The same CDR3 also results from other DNA sequences found in this sample. The gene calls are TRGV4 and TRGJ1 or TRGJ2. No J gene is reported in TCRdb; it was inferred here by comparing the DNA with germline. The CDR3 sequence is 14 residues long. Germline values: CDR1 EGSTGY, CDR2 YDSYTSSV. CDR3 protein: CATWDGPRRYKKLF. Written as DNA, the CDR3 is TGCGCCACCTGGGATGGGCCTCGTCGTTATAAGAAACTCTTT.

This clone was seen repeatedly, ten times or more. TCRdb pairs this DNA with a much larger clone's protein that differs at residue 8, likely a read error; the protein shown was translated from the DNA. J is TRGJ1 or TRGJ2 and V is TRGV4. This CDR3 is 14 amino acids long. V dropped 0 bases and J dropped 6; count of bases not matched to a gene: 8. Germline loops: CDR1 EGSTGY, CDR2 YDSYTSSV. The CDR3 here is CATWDGPCRYKKLF. For the CDR3, the DNA is TGTGCCACCTGGGATGGGCCTTGTCGTTATAAGAAACTCTTT.

Ten or more counts support this clone. This likely reflects a read error, since a far larger clone is one base away. This same CDR3 is encoded by further DNA sequences in the sample. The V and J genes are TRGV2 and TRGJ1 or TRGJ2. Here the J gene came from matching the DNA to germline, since TCRdb omits it. The CDR3 covers 12 residues. Germline assignment: CDR1 EGSNGY and CDR2 YDSYNSKV. The CDR3 reads CATWDVRSKKLF. DNA of the CDR3: TGCGCCACCTGGGACGTACGCTCCAAGAAACTCTTT.

This clone was recorded many times. A read error likely explains why the TCRdb protein, taken from a much larger clone, differs from this DNA's translation at residue 9; the protein shown is translated from the DNA. V and J are TRGV9 and TRGJP2. Since TCRdb gives no J gene, matching the DNA to germline was used here to assign it. From germline, CDR1 is GITISATS and CDR2 ISYDGTV (reference sequence). The CDR3 is 14 residues long. CDR3 sequence: CALWTYSSGWIKTF. CDR3 in DNA: TGTGCCTTGTGGACTTATAGTAGTGGTTGGATCAAGACGTTT.

This clone was found many times. With a far larger clone one base away, a read error is the likely cause. Different DNA sequences within this sample yield the same CDR3. V is TRGV9 and J is TRGJ1 or TRGJ2. TCRdb records no J gene; here it was assigned by comparing the DNA to germline. The CDR3 runs 13 residues. The V gene's germline CDR1 is GITISATS and CDR2 ISYDGTV (reference sequence). CDR3 DNA: TGTGCCCTGTGGGAGGCCCCAATTATGAAGAAACTCTTT. It specifies CALWEAPIMKKLF.

This clone occurred a few times. A far bigger clonotype differs at one base, so this is likely a read error. Other DNA sequences in the same sample also yield this CDR3. This sequence joins TRGV9 and TRGJ1 or TRGJ2. TCRdb gives no J gene; it was assigned here by matching the DNA to germline. CDR1 and CDR2 (germline): GITISATS, ISYDGTV (reference sequence). V trimming: 1 base; J trimming: 8 bases; junction bases outside the gene matches: 11. This CDR3 contains 14 residues. The CDR3 loop is CALWEVPHGDKKLF. In DNA, the CDR3 is TGTGCCTTGTGGGAGGTCCCCCACGGGGATAAGAAACTCTTT.

This clone has at least ten counts. V is TRGV8 and J is TRGJ1 or TRGJ2. J gave up 10 bases and V 5 bases, and 17 bases lay outside the gene matches. This CDR3 region has 14 residues. Germline V CDR1 and CDR2: VENAVY, YDSYNSRV. CDR3 coding DNA: TGTGCCACCTGGGCCAACCATCTCCCCCTGAAGAAACTCTTT. Translating it yields CATWANHLPLKKLF.

This clone showed up many times. TCRdb shows a much larger clone's protein in place of this DNA's translation, and the two differ at residue 4, likely through a read error; the protein shown is translated from the DNA. This chain links TRGV3 with TRGJ1 or TRGJ2. Germline CDR1 VTNTFY, CDR2 YDVSTARD (reference sequence). The CDR3 is 12 amino acids. This chain's CDR3 is CATRDRHYKKLF. The CDR3 DNA follows: TGTGCCACCCGGGACAGGCACTATAAGAAACTCTTT.

This clone came up many times. The chain uses TRGV9 and TRGJ1 or TRGJ2. CDR1 GITISATS and CDR2 ISYDGTV come from the germline V gene (reference sequence). This CDR3 is 14 amino acids long. V lost 0 bases to trimming and J lost 3 bases; unmatched junction nucleotides: 5. The DNA for the CDR3 is TGTGCCTTGTGGGAGGTGCGGTTTTATTATAAGAAACTCTTT. This translates into CALWEVRFYYKKLF.

This clone was picked up many times. This probably arose from a read error, given a far larger clone one base away. Additional DNA sequences in this sample encode the identical CDR3. This chain uses TRGV9 with TRGJ1 or TRGJ2. Germline lookup yields CDR1 GITISATS and CDR2 ISYDGTV (reference sequence). The CDR3 loop spans 13 amino acids. This CDR3 reads CALWEWNYYKKLF. As DNA, the CDR3 is TGTGCCTTGTGGGAGTGGAATTACTATAAGAAACTCTTT.

This clone was detected many times. A far larger clone lies a single base away; this is likely a read error. Different DNA sequences within this sample yield the same CDR3. This chain uses TRGV9 with TRGJ1 or TRGJ2. Germline lookup yields CDR1 GITISATS and CDR2 ISYDGTV (reference sequence). The CDR3 contains 12 residues. The CDR3 sequence: CALRLNYYKKLF. CDR3 DNA sequence: TGTGCCTTGCGCCTGAATTATTACAAGAAACTCTTT.

There are a few counts of this clone. TCRdb's protein for this DNA is that of a much larger clone and differs from the translation at residue 14, likely a read error; the protein shown is the DNA translation. The V and J genes are TRGV5 and TRGJ1 or TRGJ2. No J gene was available from TCRdb, and it was assigned here by a germline match of the DNA. The CDR3 is made up of 18 amino acids. Germline lookup yields CDR1 VINAFY and CDR2 YDVSNSKD. CDR3 nucleotide sequence: TGTGCCACCTGGGACAGGCATATTCTACCCCCCTTTTATGATAAGAAACTCTTT. Protein sequence: CATWDRHILPPFYDKKLF.

This clone was seen a handful of times. A single base is all that separates this from a far larger clone, so a read error is likely. The same CDR3 is also encoded by other DNA sequences in this sample. V gene assignment gives TRGV9, but the J gene was left uncalled. Germline V gives CDR1 GITISATS, CDR2 ISYDGTV (reference sequence). The CDR3 spans 14 residues. CDR3 sequence (DNA): TGTGCCTTGTGGGAGGTGCAGGGCTATTATAAGAAACTTTTT. It codes for CALWEVQGYYKKLF.

The table lists this clone with many counts. V gene TRGV4 combines with J gene TRGJ1 or TRGJ2. CDR1 is EGSTGY and CDR2 is YDSYTSSV in the germline V gene. Losses at the gene ends were 5 bases for V and 2 bases for J; bases not matched to a gene: 6. This CDR3 has 13 amino acids. CDR3 amino acids: CATWGIYYYKKLF. Here the CDR3 DNA reads TGTGCCACCTGGGGGATTTATTATTATAAGAAACTCTTT.

At least ten counts were recorded for this clone. This DNA's translation and the protein TCRdb lists, from a much larger clone, do not match at residue 9, likely due to a read error; the protein shown is translated from the DNA. The genes are TRGV9 and TRGJ1 or TRGJ2. The J gene, missing from TCRdb, was assigned here through DNA to germline matching. The CDR3 covers 13 residues. CDR1 is GITISATS, CDR2 ISYDGTV, per germline (reference sequence). With 4 bases clipped from V and 8 bases from J, the junction kept 11 bases outside the gene matches. The DNA of the CDR3 is TGTGCCTTGTGGGATCACGAGAGGCATAAGAAACTCTTT. Protein product: CALWDHERHKKLF.

This clone is medium-sized in the sample. In the same sample, other DNA sequences code for this CDR3. This chain joins TRGV3 and TRGJP2. This CDR3 contains 16 residues. CDR1 is VTNTFY and CDR2 is YDVSTARD in the germline V gene (reference sequence). With 0 bases clipped from V and 4 bases from J, the junction kept 8 bases outside the gene matches. The chain's CDR3 is CATWDRLMNSDWIKTF. CDR3 DNA: TGTGCCACCTGGGACAGGCTTATGAATAGTGATTGGATCAAGACGTTT.

The sample holds a few counts of this clone. This clone may be a read error of a much larger clone one base away. Different DNA sequences within this sample yield the same CDR3. J gene calling gave no result, while the V gene is TRGV4. Germline values: CDR1 EGSTGY, CDR2 YDSYTSSV. The CDR3 sequence is 9 residues long. CDR3 sequence: CATWDDALF. For the CDR3, the DNA is TGTGCCACCTGGGATGACGCACTCTTT.

This clone has at least ten counts. Only one base separates this from a far larger clonotype, so it likely reflects a read error. V usage is TRGV9 and J usage is TRGJP. The J gene was not available in TCRdb and was assigned here by matching the DNA to germline segments. Germline V gene lookup returns CDR1 GITISATS and CDR2 ISYDGTV (reference sequence). V lost 5 bases and J lost 7; bases outside the gene matches: 8. This CDR3 is 16 amino acids long. In nucleotides, the CDR3 is TGTGCCTTGTGGGGGTATGTGGAGTTGGGCAAAAAAATCAAGGTATTT. Protein sequence: CALWGYVELGKKIKVF.

This clone showed up just a few times. The rearrangement links TRGV3 to TRGJ1 or TRGJ2. TCRdb is silent on the J gene; assignment here came from matching the DNA to germline. V lost 1 base, J lost 1 base, and 13 bases stayed unmatched. The CDR3 contains 17 residues. Germline V CDR1 and CDR2: VTNTFY, YDVSTARD (reference sequence). In DNA, the CDR3 is TGTGCCACCTGGGACAGATACAATAGAAGAAATTATTATAAGAAACTCTTT. This encodes CATWDRYNRRNYYKKLF.

Comment on this clone: A read error likely explains why the TCRdb protein, taken from a much larger clone, differs from this DNA's translation at residue 3; the protein shown is translated from the DNA. This chain uses TRGV4 with TRGJ1 or TRGJ2. The J gene was not available in TCRdb and was assigned here by matching the DNA to germline segments. Germline V lookup: CDR1 EGSTGY, CDR2 YDSYTSSV. This CDR3 is built from 14 residues. The CDR3 here is CAAWDGRVDYKKLF. The CDR3 DNA follows: TGTGCCGCCTGGGATGGGCGAGTCGATTATAAGAAACTCTTT.

This clone has ten or more counts. TCRdb has a much larger clone's protein, which differs at residue 10 from the translation of this DNA, likely because of a read error; what is shown is the protein translated from the DNA. This CDR3 is CATWDSSYKRLF. DNA for the CDR3: TGTGCCACCTGGGACAGCAGTTATAAGAGACTCTTT. The J gene went uncalled, whereas the V gene is TRGV3. CDR1 VTNTFY and CDR2 YDVSTARD come from the germline V gene (reference sequence). The CDR3 totals 12 residues.

This clone came up a few times. A read error likely explains this, since a far larger clone differs by one base. The sample contains more than one DNA sequence encoding this CDR3. The chain uses TRGV8 and TRGJ1 or TRGJ2. In the absence of a J gene in TCRdb, the DNA was matched to germline to assign it here. V shed 5 bases and J 4 bases; nucleotides not matched to a gene: 11. The CDR3 length is 14 residues. Germline V gene data show CDR1 as VENAVY and CDR2 as YDSYNSRV. As DNA, the CDR3 is TGTGCCACCTGGGTTCTACGGGTCTATTATAAGAAACTCTTT. Translation: CATWVLRVYYKKLF.

Many counts were recorded for this clone. The protein that TCRdb holds for this DNA derives from a much larger clone and differs from the translated DNA at residue 3, which likely indicates a read error; the protein shown here is translated from the DNA. The V gene is TRGV9, the J gene TRGJ1 or TRGJ2. The CDR3 loop spans 16 amino acids. Germline CDR1 GITISATS, CDR2 ISYDGTV (reference sequence). The CDR3 DNA reads as TGTGCCTCGTGGGAGGTGGTCGGGATAAAGAATTATAAGAAACTCTTT. It translates to CASWEVVGIKNYKKLF.

This clone appeared many times. The protein given by TCRdb reflects a much larger clone and differs at residue 11 from this DNA's translation, likely from a read error; the protein shown is the DNA's translation. The chain couples TRGV9 to TRGJ1 or TRGJ2. This CDR3 has 16 amino acids. Germline V CDR1 and CDR2: GITISATS, ISYDGTV (reference sequence). J gave up 6 bases and V 0 bases, and 14 bases lay outside the gene matches. CDR3: CALWEVQGVTCYKKLF. The CDR3 bases are TGTGCCTTGTGGGAGGTGCAGGGGGTGACTTGTTATAAGAAACTCTTT.

This clone was observed at least ten times. This same CDR3 is encoded by further DNA sequences in the sample. V gene TRGV4 combines with J gene TRGJ1 or TRGJ2. This CDR3 spans 14 amino acids. In germline, CDR1 is EGSTGY, CDR2 YDSYTSSV. V shed 0 bases, J shed 4 bases, and the junction held 6 bases outside the gene matches. CDR3 nucleotide sequence: TGTGCCACCTGGGATGGGCCCAACTATTATAAGAAACTCTTT. It yields the protein CATWDGPNYYKKLF.

This clone was detected a few times. The likely explanation is a read error, given a far larger clone one base away. Other nucleotide sequences from this sample produce the same CDR3. The V gene was identified as TRGV4, while no J gene was called. Germline-derived CDR1 and CDR2 are EGSTGY and YDSYTSSV. The CDR3 sequence is 13 residues long. The CDR3 reads CAIWDGGYYKKLF. In nucleotides, the CDR3 is TGTGCCATCTGGGATGGGGGTTATTATAAGAAGCTCTTT.

Concerning this clone itself: This DNA translates differently at residue 10 from the TCRdb protein, which is that of a much larger clone; a read error is likely, and the protein shown is the DNA's own translation. The chain links TRGV9 to TRGJP. CDR3 length: 17 amino acids. Germline CDR1 reads GITISATS; CDR2 reads ISYDGTV (reference sequence). The CDR3 coding sequence is TGTGCCTTGTGGGAAGGAAAACAAGAGTGGGGCAAAAAAATCAAGGTATTT. Encoded protein: CALWEGKQEWGKKIKVF.

This clone showed up just a few times. TCRdb attributes to this sequence the protein of a much larger clone, which differs from the DNA translation at residue 2; a read error is likely, and the protein displayed is translated from the DNA. V gene TRGV3 combines with J gene TRGJ1 or TRGJ2. The CDR3 totals 14 residues. The germline CDR1 and CDR2 sequences are VTNTFY and YDVSTARD (reference sequence). The CDR3 DNA sequence: TGTACCACCTGGGACAGCGACTGGTCCTATAAGAAACTCTTT. Amino acid sequence: CTTWDSDWSYKKLF.